The clone carrying this T cell receptor (beta chain) was counted a single time. The entry originates in a study of technical replicates of blood from four donors. CDR1 LGHNA and CDR2 YSLEER come from the germline V gene. The CDR3 runs 13 residues. V dropped 4 bases and J dropped 5 bases, with 6 bases sitting between them. The protocol was immunoSEQ multiplex PCR, while the TCRdb copy is restricted to in-frame clones and leaves out a portion. The data contain about 61,000 clones, more than 75% of them singletons. This sequence was found in a human donor in good health. Some clones in this sample may be carry-over from other donors' samples. Input material: PBMCs. The rearrangement uses TRBV4-3 and TRBJ2-6; weak D call: TRBD2 (5 bases). The CDR3: CASSPGRANVLTF. The CDR3 bases are TGCGCCAGCAGCCCGGGAAGGGCCAACGTCCTGACTTTC.